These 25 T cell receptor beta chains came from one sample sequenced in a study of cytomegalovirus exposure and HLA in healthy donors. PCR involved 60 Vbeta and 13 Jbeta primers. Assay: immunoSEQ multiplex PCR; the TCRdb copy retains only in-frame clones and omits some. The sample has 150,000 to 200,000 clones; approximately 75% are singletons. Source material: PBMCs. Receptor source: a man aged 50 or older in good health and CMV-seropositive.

The CDR3 nucleotides are TGTGCCTCCGGGTCTAGCACAGATACGCAGTATTTT. Amino acid sequence: CASGSSTDTQYF. The genes are TRBV28 and TRBJ2-3, with unresolved D. Trimming stripped 11 bases from V and 0 bases from J, with 9 bases between. The CDR3 runs to 12 residues. Looked up from germline, CDR1 is MDHEN and CDR2 is SYDVKM. The full variable domain, with the rest looked up from reference TRBV28 and TRBJ2-3, is DVKVTQSSRYLVKRTGEKVFLECVQDMDHENMFWYRQDPGLGLRLIYFSYDVKMKEKGDIPEGYSVSREKKERFSLILESASTNQTSMYLCASGSSTDTQYFGPGTRLTVL.

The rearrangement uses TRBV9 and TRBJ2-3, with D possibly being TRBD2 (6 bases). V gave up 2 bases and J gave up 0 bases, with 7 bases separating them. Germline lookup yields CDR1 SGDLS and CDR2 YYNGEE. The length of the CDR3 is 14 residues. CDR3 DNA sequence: TGTGCCAGCAGCGTTAGCGGAAGCACAGATACGCAGTATTTT. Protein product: CASSVSGSTDTQYF.

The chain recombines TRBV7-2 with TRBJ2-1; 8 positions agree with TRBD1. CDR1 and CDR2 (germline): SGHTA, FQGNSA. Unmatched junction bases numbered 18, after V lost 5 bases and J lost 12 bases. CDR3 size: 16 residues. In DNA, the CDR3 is TGTGCCAGCAGCCCCCGGACAGGGTACCCCACAATGATGCAGTTCTTC. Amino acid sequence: CASSPRTGYPTMMQFF.

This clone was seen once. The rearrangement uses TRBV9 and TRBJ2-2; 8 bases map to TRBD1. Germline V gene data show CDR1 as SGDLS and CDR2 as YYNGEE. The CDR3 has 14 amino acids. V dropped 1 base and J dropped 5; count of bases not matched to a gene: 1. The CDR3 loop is CASSVTGGTGELFF. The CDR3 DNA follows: TGTGCCAGCAGCGTAACAGGGGGAACCGGGGAGCTGTTTTTT.

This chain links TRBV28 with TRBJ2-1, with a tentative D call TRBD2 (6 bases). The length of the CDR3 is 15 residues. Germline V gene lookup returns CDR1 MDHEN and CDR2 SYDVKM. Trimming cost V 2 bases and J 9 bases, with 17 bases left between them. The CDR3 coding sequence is TGTGCCAGCAGTTTACCCCCGGCTAGCGCGGTTGAGCAGTTCTTC. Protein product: CASSLPPASAVEQFF.

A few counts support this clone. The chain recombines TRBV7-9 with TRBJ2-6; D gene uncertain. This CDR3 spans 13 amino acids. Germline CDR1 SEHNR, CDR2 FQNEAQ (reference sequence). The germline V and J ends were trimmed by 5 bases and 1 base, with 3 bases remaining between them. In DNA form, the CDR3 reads TGTGCCAGCAGCCCATCTGGGGCCAACGTCCTGACTTTC. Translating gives CASSPSGANVLTF.

The CDR3 reads CASSQDGRTGGYEQYF. The CDR3 DNA follows: TGCGCCAGCAGCCAAGATGGCCGGACAGGGGGCTACGAGCAGTACTTC. J is TRBJ2-7 and V is TRBV4-3, with TRBD1 matching over 10 bases. This CDR3 spans 16 amino acids. Germline CDR1 is LGHNA and CDR2 is YSLEER. J lost 3 bases, V lost 0 bases, and 5 bases had no gene match.

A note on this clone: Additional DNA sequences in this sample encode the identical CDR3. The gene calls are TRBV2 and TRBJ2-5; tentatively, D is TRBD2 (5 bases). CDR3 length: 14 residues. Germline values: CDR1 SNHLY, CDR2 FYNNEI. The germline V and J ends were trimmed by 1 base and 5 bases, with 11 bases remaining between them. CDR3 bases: TGTGCCAGCAGTGAAGGGACTTTCGGGGAGACCCAGTACTTC. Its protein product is CASSEGTFGETQYF.

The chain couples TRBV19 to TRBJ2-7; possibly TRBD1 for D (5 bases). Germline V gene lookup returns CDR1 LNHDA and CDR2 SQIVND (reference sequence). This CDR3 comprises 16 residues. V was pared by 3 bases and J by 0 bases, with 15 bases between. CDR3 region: CASSIRQGRGSYEQYF. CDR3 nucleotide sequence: TGTGCCAGTAGTATCCGCCAGGGTAGGGGCTCCTACGAGCAGTACTTC.

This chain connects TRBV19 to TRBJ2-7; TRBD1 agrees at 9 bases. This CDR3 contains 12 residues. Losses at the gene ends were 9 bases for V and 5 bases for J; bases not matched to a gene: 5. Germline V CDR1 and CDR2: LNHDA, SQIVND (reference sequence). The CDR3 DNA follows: TGTGCCAGACAGGGGGCTACAGACGAGCAGTACTTC. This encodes CARQGATDEQYF.

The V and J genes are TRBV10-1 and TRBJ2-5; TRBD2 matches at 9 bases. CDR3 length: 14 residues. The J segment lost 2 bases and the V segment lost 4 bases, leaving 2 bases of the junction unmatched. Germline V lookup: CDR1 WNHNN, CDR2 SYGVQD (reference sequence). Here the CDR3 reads CASSVSGGQETQYF. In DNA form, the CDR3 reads TGCGCCAGCAGTGTCAGCGGGGGGCAAGAGACCCAGTACTTC.

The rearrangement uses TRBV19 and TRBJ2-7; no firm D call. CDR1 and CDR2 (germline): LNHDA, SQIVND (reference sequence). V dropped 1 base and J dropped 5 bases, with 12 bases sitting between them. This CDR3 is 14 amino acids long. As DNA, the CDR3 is TGTGCCAGTAGTATAGTGGGCAACCAGGACGAGCAGTACTTC. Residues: CASSIVGNQDEQYF.

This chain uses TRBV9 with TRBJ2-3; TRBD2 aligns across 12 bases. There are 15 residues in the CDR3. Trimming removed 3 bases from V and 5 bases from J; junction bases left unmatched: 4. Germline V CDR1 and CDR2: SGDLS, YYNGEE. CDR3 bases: TGTGCCAGCAGCGCACTAGCGGGGGGCAGAGATACGCAGTATTTT. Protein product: CASSALAGGRDTQYF.

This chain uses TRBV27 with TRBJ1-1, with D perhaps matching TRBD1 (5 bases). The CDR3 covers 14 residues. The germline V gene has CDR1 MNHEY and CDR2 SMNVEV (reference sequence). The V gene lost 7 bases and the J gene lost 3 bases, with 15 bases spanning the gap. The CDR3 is CASTRGGGDTEAFF. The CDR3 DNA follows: TGTGCCAGCACCCGGGGGGGTGGAGACACTGAAGCTTTCTTT.

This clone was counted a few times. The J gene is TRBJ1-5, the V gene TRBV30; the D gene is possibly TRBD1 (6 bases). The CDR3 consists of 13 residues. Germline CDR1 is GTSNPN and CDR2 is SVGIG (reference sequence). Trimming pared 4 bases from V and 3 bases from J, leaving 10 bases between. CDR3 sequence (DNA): TGTGCCTGGACAGGGGATTCCAATCAGCCCCAGCATTTT. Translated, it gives CAWTGDSNQPQHF.

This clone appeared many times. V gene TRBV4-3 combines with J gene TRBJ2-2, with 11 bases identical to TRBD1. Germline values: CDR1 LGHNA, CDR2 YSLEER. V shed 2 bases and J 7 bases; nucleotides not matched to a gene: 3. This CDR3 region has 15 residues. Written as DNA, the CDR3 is TGCGCCAGCAGCCAATGGGACAGGGGGTACGGGGAGCTGTTTTTT. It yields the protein CASSQWDRGYGELFF.

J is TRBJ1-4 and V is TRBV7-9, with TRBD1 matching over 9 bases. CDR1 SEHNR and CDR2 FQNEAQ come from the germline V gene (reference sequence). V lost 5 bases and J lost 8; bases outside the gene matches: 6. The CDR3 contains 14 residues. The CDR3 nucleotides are TGTGCCAGCAGCCCGACAGGGGGGAACGAAAAACTGTTTTTT. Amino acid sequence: CASSPTGGNEKLFF.

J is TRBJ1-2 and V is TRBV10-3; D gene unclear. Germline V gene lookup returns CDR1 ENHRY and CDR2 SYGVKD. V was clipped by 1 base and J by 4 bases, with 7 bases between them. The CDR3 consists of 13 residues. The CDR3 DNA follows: TGTGCCATCAGTGAGTTCGGGATCTATGGCTACACCTTC. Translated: CAISEFGIYGYTF.

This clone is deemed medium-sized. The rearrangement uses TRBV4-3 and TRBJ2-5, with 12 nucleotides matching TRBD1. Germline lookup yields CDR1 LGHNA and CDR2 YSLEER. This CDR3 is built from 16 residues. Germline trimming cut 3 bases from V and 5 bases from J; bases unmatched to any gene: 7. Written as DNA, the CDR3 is TGCGCCAGCAGCCAGACTTCCGGGACAGGGGGCGAGACCCAGTACTTC. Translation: CASSQTSGTGGETQYF.

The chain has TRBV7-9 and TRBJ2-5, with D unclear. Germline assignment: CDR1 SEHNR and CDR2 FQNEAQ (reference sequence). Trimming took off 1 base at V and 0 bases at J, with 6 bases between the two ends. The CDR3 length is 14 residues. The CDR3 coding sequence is TGTGCCAGCAGCTTAGATTTATACCAAGAGACCCAGTACTTC. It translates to CASSLDLYQETQYF.

CDR3 nucleotide sequence: TGTGCCAGCAGCCCCCCCGGGACAGGGTACACTGAAGCTTTCTTT. It specifies CASSPPGTGYTEAFF. The chain joins TRBV9 to TRBJ1-1; 9 bases fit TRBD1. Germline CDR1 reads SGDLS; CDR2 reads YYNGEE. V lost 4 bases to trimming and J lost 3 bases; unmatched junction nucleotides: 7. The CDR3 spans 15 residues.

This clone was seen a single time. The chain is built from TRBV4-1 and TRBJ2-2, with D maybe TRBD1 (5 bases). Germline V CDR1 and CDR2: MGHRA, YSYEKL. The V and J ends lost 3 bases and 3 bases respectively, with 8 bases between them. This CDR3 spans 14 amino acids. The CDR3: CASSHRQHTGELFF. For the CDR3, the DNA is TGCGCCAGCAGCCATCGACAGCACACCGGGGAGCTGTTTTTT.

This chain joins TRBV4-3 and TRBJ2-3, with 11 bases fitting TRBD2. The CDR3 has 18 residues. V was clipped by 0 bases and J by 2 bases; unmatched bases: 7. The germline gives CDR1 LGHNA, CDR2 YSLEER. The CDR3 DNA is TGCGCCAGCAGCCAAGATCTAGCGGGGGGCTCCCTCACAGATACGCAGTATTTT. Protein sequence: CASSQDLAGGSLTDTQYF.

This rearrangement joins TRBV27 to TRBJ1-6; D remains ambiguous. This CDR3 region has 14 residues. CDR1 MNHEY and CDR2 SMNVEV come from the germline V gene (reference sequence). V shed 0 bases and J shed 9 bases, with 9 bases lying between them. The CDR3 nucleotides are TGTGCCAGCAGTTTATCGGTCGCAGGTTCACCCCTCCACTTT. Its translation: CASSLSVAGSPLHF.

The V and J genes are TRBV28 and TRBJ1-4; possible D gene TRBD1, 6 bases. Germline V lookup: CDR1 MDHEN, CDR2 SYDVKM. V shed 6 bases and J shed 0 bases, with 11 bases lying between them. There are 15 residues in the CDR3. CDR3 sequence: CASRTGLATNEKLFF. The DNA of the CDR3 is TGTGCCAGCAGGACAGGCTTAGCAACTAATGAAAAACTGTTTTTT.